This entry concerns a single TCR beta chain. Antigen unknown. The CDR3 is 14 amino acids. V dropped 6 bases and J dropped 1 base, with 11 bases sitting between them. CDR1 is ENHRY and CDR2 is SYGVKD in the germline V gene. The data are from a study of T-cell memory formation after mild COVID-19. For the study at large: TCR clusters mostly belonged to single donors. Points from the study as a whole: Contracting CD8+ clones were enriched in EMRA, CD4+ mainly in CM and EM.

A 5'RACE reaction primed in the constant segment made cDNA libraries of TCR alpha and TCR beta, and these carried sample barcodes and UMIs. In TCRdb, the 5' RACE reads were re-called with MiXCR into one record per CDR3 protein. The sample lists hundreds of thousands of distinct CDR3 sequences; approximately 18% were seen once. This chain connects TRBV10-3 to TRBJ2-3; TRBD1 or TRBD2 may be the D gene (6 bases each). The sample taken for sequencing was PBMCs or a T cell subset sorted from them (not recorded which). The origin of this receptor is an adult woman who had mild COVID-19 (a few samples of this study predate the infection). Cell type and time point are not known. The CDR3 region is CAIRPRGRTDTQYF. CDR3 bases: TGTGCCATCAGGCCTCGGGGGCGCACAGATACGCAGTATTTT.